These 32 T cell receptor beta chains were all obtained from the same sample, sequenced in a study of cytomegalovirus exposure and HLA in healthy donors. Clones were read by immunoSEQ multiplex PCR, and TCRdb kept only the in-frame ones, dropping some. The table shows approximately 170,000 clones, with roughly 85% occurring only once. Sequencing was done on a sample of PBMCs. Source of these receptors: a man between 18 and 29 years old in good health and CMV-seropositive.

The rearrangement links TRBV30 to TRBJ2-1; 9 nucleotides agree with TRBD2. This CDR3 spans 15 amino acids. Germline trimming cut 0 bases from V and 11 bases from J; bases unmatched to any gene: 11. Germline assignment: CDR1 GTSNPN and CDR2 SVGIG (reference sequence). The chain's CDR3 is CAWSVGGRALGKQFF. CDR3 coding DNA: TGTGCCTGGAGTGTAGGCGGGAGGGCCTTAGGGAAGCAGTTCTTC.

V and J are TRBV18 and TRBJ2-3; D is unresolved. CDR3 length: 13 residues. Germline CDR1 and CDR2: KGHSH and LQKENI. The V end lost 6 bases, the J end lost 1 base, and 8 bases lay between the germline ends. CDR3: CASSPSRTDTQYF. DNA of the CDR3: TGTGCCAGCTCTCCGAGTCGCACAGATACGCAGTATTTT.

This chain links TRBV27 with TRBJ1-4, with 7 bases aligning to TRBD1. CDR1 and CDR2 from the germline V gene are MNHEY and SMNVEV (reference sequence). The V and J ends lost 6 bases and 4 bases, in that order; junction bases with no gene match: 5. The CDR3 has 14 amino acids. This CDR3 is CASRHQGDNEKLFF. CDR3 DNA: TGTGCCAGCAGGCATCAGGGGGATAATGAAAAACTGTTTTTT.

This clone was detected a few times. J is TRBJ1-5 and V is TRBV27; D ambiguous. The CDR3 extends over 14 amino acids. Germline V gives CDR1 MNHEY, CDR2 SMNVEV (reference sequence). V was trimmed by 4 bases and J by 5 bases, leaving 12 bases between them. The CDR3 region is CASSSSVRDQPQHF. The CDR3 DNA reads as TGTGCCAGCAGTTCCTCCGTGCGGGATCAGCCCCAGCATTTT.

The J gene is TRBJ2-7, the V gene TRBV9; TRBD1 matches at 7 bases. CDR3 length equals 16 residues. Germline V gene lookup returns CDR1 SGDLS and CDR2 YYNGEE. V was clipped by 5 bases and J by 3 bases; unmatched bases: 14. CDR3 region: CASRDPGGIGFYEQYF. CDR3 in DNA: TGTGCCAGCAGGGATCCAGGGGGTATCGGTTTCTACGAGCAGTACTTC.

The chain joins TRBV6-5 to TRBJ2-7, with D unresolved. This CDR3 has 13 residues. Per germline, CDR1 MNHEY and CDR2 SVGAGI. The germline V and J ends were trimmed by 3 bases and 4 bases, with 10 bases remaining between them. The CDR3, as DNA: TGTGCCAGCAGTTATGGGCGAACATACGAGCAGTACTTC. Residues: CASSYGRTYEQYF.

This chain joins TRBV1 and TRBJ2-7; TRBD2 is taken as the D call from the table, unchecked against the DNA. TRBV1 is listed as a pseudogene. This CDR3 has 15 residues. CDR3 sequence: CTSSPDRLAGNEQYF. CDR3 sequence (DNA): TGCACCAGCAGCCCAGATAGGTTAGCGGGAAACGAGCAGTACTTC.

This clone was seen once. The genes are TRBV27 and TRBJ1-4, with TRBD1 matching over 8 bases. J lost 5 bases, V lost 6 bases, and 8 bases had no gene match. This CDR3 is 15 amino acids long. Germline V gives CDR1 MNHEY, CDR2 SMNVEV (reference sequence). This CDR3 is CASRAGTGSNEKLFF. Here the CDR3 DNA reads TGTGCCAGCAGAGCCGGGACAGGCTCAAATGAAAAACTGTTTTTT.

The chain couples TRBV21-1 to TRBJ1-4. TRBV21-1 is a pseudogene locus. The CDR3 sequence is 13 residues long. The CDR3 reads CASSKRLDEKLFF. CDR3 nucleotides: TGTGCCAGCAGCAAAAGACTGGATGAAAAACTGTTTTTT.

This chain uses TRBV28 with TRBJ1-5; TRBD1 matches 9 bases. The junction had 9 bases not matched to a gene; V was cut back by 6 bases and J by 6 bases. CDR1 and CDR2 (germline): MDHEN, SYDVKM. CDR3 length: 15 amino acids. Written as DNA, the CDR3 is TGTGCCAGCAGAACTTCACAGGGGGCCGGTCAGCCCCAGCATTTT. Its protein product is CASRTSQGAGQPQHF.

The chain joins TRBV19 to TRBJ1-1, with 10 bases fitting TRBD1. Germline loops: CDR1 LNHDA, CDR2 SQIVND (reference sequence). The ends lost 5 bases at V and 2 bases at J; junction bases unmatched: 5. The CDR3 spans 15 residues. In nucleotides, the CDR3 is TGTGCCAGTAGTCCAGGGACAGGGGTAAACACTGAAGCTTTCTTT. Its protein product is CASSPGTGVNTEAFF.

This clone was seen only a few times. This rearrangement joins TRBV25-1 to TRBJ2-7; D unclear. This CDR3 is built from 11 residues. Germline V gives CDR1 MGHDK, CDR2 SYGVNS. V lost 5 bases to trimming and J lost 3 bases, with 5 bases between them. CDR3 DNA: TGTGCCAGCAGTCTCAGCTACGAGCAGTACTTC. Its translation: CASSLSYEQYF.

This clone was detected only once. J is TRBJ1-3 and V is TRBV7-8, with 10 positions matching TRBD1. CDR1 and CDR2 from the germline V gene are SGHVS and FQNEAQ. Trimming cost V 2 bases and J 2 bases; bases outside gene matches: 3. The length of the CDR3 is 16 residues. The CDR3 nucleotides are TGTGCCAGCAGCTTACCGGGACAGGGGACTGGAAACACCATATATTTT. Its translation is CASSLPGQGTGNTIYF.

The chain couples TRBV5-4 to TRBJ2-5, with 7 bases fitting TRBD2. The CDR3 length is 17 residues. Per the germline V gene, CDR1 is SGHNT and CDR2 is YYREEE (reference sequence). Germline trimming cut 3 bases from V and 1 base from J; bases unmatched to any gene: 12. Here the CDR3 DNA reads TGTGCCAGCAGCTCGGGCGGGGCGCGGGGGAGCCAAGAGACCCAGTACTTC. As protein: CASSSGGARGSQETQYF.

This chain joins TRBV7-3 and TRBJ2-3, with 8 bases matching TRBD1. This CDR3 contains 13 residues. V lost 3 bases, J lost 6 bases, and 2 bases stayed unmatched. Per germline, CDR1 SGHTA and CDR2 FQGTGA. This chain's CDR3 is CASSLDRADTQYF. CDR3 sequence (DNA): TGTGCCAGCAGCTTGGACAGGGCGGATACGCAGTATTTT.

The rearrangement links TRBV27 to TRBJ1-6; 9 positions agree with TRBD1. The CDR3 loop spans 17 amino acids. Germline V gives CDR1 MNHEY, CDR2 SMNVEV (reference sequence). V trimming: 5 bases; J trimming: 9 bases; junction bases outside the gene matches: 14. The CDR3 region is CASSIRPGQGGSSPLHF. Here the CDR3 DNA reads TGTGCCAGCAGTATCCGTCCGGGACAGGGAGGAAGTTCACCCCTCCACTTT.

This clone was counted a few times. The chain recombines TRBV2 with TRBJ2-2; unclear D gene. The V end lost 5 bases, the J end lost 0 bases, and 4 bases lay between the germline ends. This CDR3 comprises 13 residues. From germline, CDR1 is SNHLY and CDR2 FYNNEI. The CDR3 sequence is CASSLANTGELFF. The CDR3 DNA sequence: TGTGCCAGCAGTCTCGCGAACACCGGGGAGCTGTTTTTT.

The genes are TRBV2 and TRBJ2-7; D ambiguous. CDR3 length: 12 residues. Per the germline V gene, CDR1 is SNHLY and CDR2 is FYNNEI. V was cut by 2 bases and J by 6 bases, with 8 bases left in between. The CDR3 protein is CASSEPPGEQYF. DNA for the CDR3: TGTGCCAGCAGTGAACCCCCCGGCGAGCAGTACTTC.

V usage is TRBV7-9 and J usage is TRBJ2-1; 12 bases are shared with TRBD2. The CDR3 sequence is 19 residues long. The V segment lost 1 base and the J segment 1 base; nucleotides outside the gene matches: 8. Germline assignment: CDR1 SEHNR and CDR2 FQNEAQ (reference sequence). The CDR3 DNA reads TGTGCCAGCAGCTTAGAATCTAGCGGGGGGGCCTATTCCTACAATGAGCAGTTCTTC. Residues: CASSLESSGGAYSYNEQFF.

DNA for the CDR3: TGTGCCAGCAGTCTCGGGAGGGGTAGGGATACGCAGTATTTT. As protein: CASSLGRGRDTQYF. This chain links TRBV6-5 with TRBJ2-3, with TRBD2 matching 8 bases. The CDR3 extends over 14 amino acids. CDR1 MNHEY and CDR2 SVGAGI come from the germline V gene. After removal of 5 bases from V and 6 bases from J, the junction contained 7 bases not matched to a gene.

V gene TRBV5-4 combines with J gene TRBJ1-4; 9 bases are shared with TRBD1. Germline V gives CDR1 SGHNT, CDR2 YYREEE (reference sequence). This CDR3 contains 14 residues. The junction had 4 bases not matched to a gene; V was cut back by 2 bases and J by 8 bases. The DNA of the CDR3 is TGTGCCAGCAGCTTCGGGACAGGGACGGAAAAACTGTTTTTT. It encodes CASSFGTGTEKLFF. The full variable domain, completed using reference TRBV5-4 and TRBJ1-4, is ETGVTQSPTHLIKTRGQQVTLRCSSQSGHNTVSWYQQALGQGPQFIFQYYREEENGRGNFPPRFSGLQFPNYSSELNVNALELDDSALYLCASSFGTGTEKLFFGSGTQLSVL.

The rearrangement links TRBV6-6 to TRBJ1-2; D is unclear. V was pared by 6 bases and J by 3 bases, with 17 bases between. This CDR3 is 15 amino acids long. CDR1 MNHNY and CDR2 SVGAGI come from the germline V gene (reference sequence). CDR3 loop: CASRGLIRWDYGYTF. The DNA of the CDR3 is TGTGCCAGCAGGGGCCTCATTCGCTGGGACTATGGCTACACCTTC.

The gene calls are TRBV5-1 and TRBJ2-3, with 7 bases identical to TRBD1. CDR1 is SGHRS and CDR2 is YFSETQ in the germline V gene. Trimming cost V 4 bases and J 2 bases; bases outside gene matches: 7. The CDR3 consists of 15 residues. The CDR3 nucleotides read TGCGCCAGCAGCGCCAGTACAGGGGACACAGATACGCAGTATTTT. This sequence encodes CASSASTGDTDTQYF.

V usage is TRBV29-1 and J usage is TRBJ1-1; tentatively, D is TRBD1 (6 bases). V was pared by 8 bases and J by 4 bases, with 14 bases between. The CDR3 length is 12 residues. Germline CDR1 and CDR2: SQVTM and ANQGSEA. The CDR3 here is CSYRDSSTEAFF. In DNA, the CDR3 is TGCAGCTACAGGGATAGTAGCACTGAAGCTTTCTTT.

The chain employs TRBV29-1 and TRBJ2-3, with 7 bases identical to TRBD1. The germline V gene has CDR1 SQVTM and CDR2 ANQGSEA. The CDR3 loop spans 12 amino acids. Trimming removed 7 bases from V and 2 bases from J; junction bases left unmatched: 3. The CDR3 region has the DNA TGCAGCGGTGGACAGGTCACAGATACGCAGTATTTT. Residues: CSGGQVTDTQYF.

There are a few counts of this clone. The rearrangement links TRBV23-1 to TRBJ1-2; 11 nucleotides line up with TRBD1. TRBV23-1 is an ORF; its function is uncertain. Germline trimming cut 4 bases from V and 5 bases from J; bases unmatched to any gene: 6. The CDR3 contains 15 residues. CDR3: CASSRTGTGGYGYTF. Here the CDR3 DNA reads TGCGCCAGCAGTCGTACCGGGACAGGGGGTTATGGCTACACCTTC.

The chain joins TRBV9 to TRBJ2-3; perhaps TRBD1 as D (7 bases). Trimming removed 7 bases from V and 3 bases from J, with 15 bases in between. Germline V gene sequence: CDR1 SGDLS, CDR2 YYNGEE. The CDR3 runs 14 residues. CDR3 amino acids: CASAGPGGTDTQYF. The DNA for the CDR3 is TGTGCCAGCGCCGGGCCAGGGGGGACAGATACGCAGTATTTT.

This clone was seen only once. The rearrangement links TRBV4-1 to TRBJ2-1; 12 nucleotides match TRBD2. CDR3 length equals 18 residues. Germline V gene data show CDR1 as MGHRA and CDR2 as YSYEKL. V was pared by 5 bases and J by 7 bases, with 15 bases of the junction left unmatched. The CDR3 DNA is TGCGCCAGCAGCTCCCGACACCGACTAGCGGGAGCTTGGAATGAGCAGTTCTTC. This translates into CASSSRHRLAGAWNEQFF.

The gene calls are TRBV27 and TRBJ1-1; D perhaps matches TRBD1 (6 bases). Germline V CDR1 and CDR2: MNHEY, SMNVEV (reference sequence). V lost 3 bases to trimming and J lost 5 bases, with 13 bases between them. This CDR3 region has 14 residues. The CDR3 nucleotides are TGTGCCAGCAGTTTCTCGGACAGCCGAACTGAAGCTTTCTTT. It translates to CASSFSDSRTEAFF.

This sequence joins TRBV4-1 and TRBJ2-3; perhaps TRBD2 as D (5 bases). The CDR3 is 16 amino acids. Trimming took off 0 bases at V and 2 bases at J, with 12 bases between the two ends. The V gene's germline CDR1 is MGHRA and CDR2 YSYEKL. This chain's CDR3 is CASSQDWAGPTDTQYF. The CDR3 DNA follows: TGCGCCAGCAGCCAAGATTGGGCGGGTCCCACAGATACGCAGTATTTT.

The CDR3 DNA sequence: TGCGCCAGCAGCGTTGTCGGGGGGGACTATGGCTACACCTTC. This encodes CASSVVGGDYGYTF. V usage is TRBV5-1 and J usage is TRBJ1-2; perhaps TRBD1 as D (5 bases). V lost 4 bases and J lost 3, with 13 bases in between. Looked up from germline, CDR1 is SGHRS and CDR2 is YFSETQ. This CDR3 contains 14 residues.

The chain combines TRBV2 with TRBJ2-3; TRBD1 agrees at 7 bases. The CDR3 spans 13 residues. Germline trimming cut 8 bases from V and 2 bases from J; bases unmatched to any gene: 4. The germline CDR1 and CDR2 sequences are SNHLY and FYNNEI. CDR3 sequence (DNA): TGTGCCAGCCTCAGGGGGACCACAGATACGCAGTATTTT. Residues: CASLRGTTDTQYF.